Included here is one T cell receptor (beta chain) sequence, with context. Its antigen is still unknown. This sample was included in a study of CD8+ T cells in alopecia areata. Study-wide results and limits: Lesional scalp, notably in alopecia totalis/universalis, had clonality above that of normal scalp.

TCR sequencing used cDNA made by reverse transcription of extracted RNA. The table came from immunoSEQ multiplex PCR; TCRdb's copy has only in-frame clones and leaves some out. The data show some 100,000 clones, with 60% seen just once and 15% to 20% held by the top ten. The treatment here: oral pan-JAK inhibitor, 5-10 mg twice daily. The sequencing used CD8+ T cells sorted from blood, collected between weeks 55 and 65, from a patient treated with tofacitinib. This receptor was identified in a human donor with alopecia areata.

This CDR3 reads CASSQDSRVGRMNTEAFF. CDR3 DNA: TGTGCCAGCAGCCAAGATTCCCGAGTCGGACGGATGAACACTGAAGCTTTCTTT. The chain combines TRBV14 with TRBJ1-1; D remains unclear. The CDR3 sequence is 18 residues long. The V end was cut by 0 bases, the J end by 0 bases, with 17 bases between. Germline V lookup: CDR1 SGHDN, CDR2 FVKESK.